These 29 T cell receptor beta chains share one sample of origin, sequenced in a study of blood T cell repertoires in COVID-19. The assay was immunoSEQ multiplex PCR, and TCRdb's table has in-frame clones only and misses some. The sample yields some 200,000 clones, roughly 87% seen once. The specimen sequenced was PBMCs or T cells enriched from blood (not recorded which). These receptors all stem from a woman aged 30 to 39 who had recovered from COVID-19.

The chain recombines TRBV29-1 with TRBJ2-3; D possibly corresponds to TRBD1 (7 bases). Per the germline V gene, CDR1 is SQVTM and CDR2 is ANQGSEA. The CDR3 length is 14 residues. V dropped 6 bases and J dropped 0 bases, with 13 bases sitting between them. CDR3 coding DNA: TGCAGCGTGGCGGGACAGTCGAGCACAGATACGCAGTATTTT. Protein: CSVAGQSSTDTQYF.

The chain joins TRBV7-9 to TRBJ2-5; 14 nucleotides match TRBD2. CDR1 and CDR2 (germline): SEHNR, FQNEAQ (reference sequence). The trim removed 5 bases at V and 8 bases at J, leaving 16 bases unmatched. The CDR3 spans 18 residues. CDR3: CASSQTSGRDYYGKTQYF. The CDR3, as DNA: TGTGCCAGCAGCCAGACTAGCGGGAGGGACTATTACGGGAAAACCCAGTACTTC.

V gene TRBV3-1 (or the pseudogene TRBV3-2) combines with J gene TRBJ2-7; D is undetermined. The V end was cut by 1 base, the J end by 6 bases, with 7 bases between. The CDR3 is 12 residues long. Germline CDR1 and CDR2: LGHDT and YNNKEL (reference sequence). The CDR3 protein is CASSQVDSEQYF. The CDR3 region has the DNA TGTGCCAGCAGCCAAGTCGACTCCGAGCAGTACTTC.

V usage is TRBV19 and J usage is TRBJ1-2; D is perhaps TRBD1 (5 bases). CDR3 size: 17 residues. Germline CDR1 LNHDA, CDR2 SQIVND (reference sequence). V was pared by 0 bases and J by 0 bases, with 14 bases between. The CDR3 DNA reads TGTGCCAGTAGTATAGATTTACTGGGGCAGTCTAACTATGGCTACACCTTC. Its translation: CASSIDLLGQSNYGYTF.

This chain uses TRBV30 with TRBJ1-2; D ambiguous. This CDR3 has 13 amino acids. V lost 0 bases to trimming and J lost 4 bases, with 9 bases between them. Per germline, CDR1 GTSNPN and CDR2 SVGIG (reference sequence). The CDR3 DNA sequence: TGTGCCTGGAGTGTTAGGGAGGTCTATGGCTACACCTTC. Encoded protein: CAWSVREVYGYTF. Full variable domain (missing parts from reference TRBV30 and TRBJ1-2): SQTIHQWPATLVQPVGSPLSLECTVEGTSNPNLYWYRQAAGRGLQLLFYSVGIGQISSEVPQNLSASRPQDRQFILSSKKLLLSDSGFYLCAWSVREVYGYTFGSGTRLTVV.

The genes are TRBV9 and TRBJ2-7; TRBD2 aligns across 12 bases. Looked up from germline, CDR1 is SGDLS and CDR2 is YYNGEE. V lost 4 bases, J lost 3 bases, and 11 bases stayed unmatched. The CDR3 is 17 residues long. CDR3 region: CASSPRTSGAIIYEQYF. In DNA form, the CDR3 reads TGTGCCAGCAGCCCCAGGACTAGCGGGGCCATCATCTACGAGCAGTACTTC.

The chain recombines TRBV2 with TRBJ2-1; 10 bases are a match to TRBD2. Germline CDR1 is SNHLY and CDR2 is FYNNEI. The trim removed 2 bases at V and 7 bases at J, leaving 5 bases unmatched. This CDR3 contains 15 residues. The CDR3 spells CASSETSGKGNEQFF. The CDR3 DNA is TGTGCCAGCAGTGAAACTAGCGGGAAAGGGAATGAGCAGTTCTTC.

This chain connects TRBV7-3 to TRBJ2-2, with 8 bases that match TRBD1. The CDR3 runs 18 residues. In germline, CDR1 is SGHTA, CDR2 FQGTGA. V shed 1 base and J 4 bases; nucleotides not matched to a gene: 11. In DNA, the CDR3 is TGTGCCAGCAGCTTAAAGGACCGACAGGGGTCGGGCACCGGGGAGCTGTTTTTT. Protein product: CASSLKDRQGSGTGELFF.

The V gene is TRBV13, the J gene TRBJ1-2; 7 nucleotides align to TRBD1. V gave up 2 bases and J gave up 8 bases; unmatched junction bases: 5. The V gene's germline CDR1 is PRHDT and CDR2 FYEKMQ (reference sequence). The CDR3 contains 13 residues. This CDR3 reads CASSLTGVRGYTF. As DNA, the CDR3 is TGTGCCAGCAGCTTAACAGGGGTTAGAGGCTACACCTTC.

The rearrangement joins TRBV4-2 to TRBJ2-7; no clear D. Germline values: CDR1 LGHNA, CDR2 YNFKEQ. Trimming cost V 0 bases and J 3 bases, with 9 bases left between them. There are 14 residues in the CDR3. CDR3 DNA: TGTGCCAGCAGCCAAGATGTGGCAGGCTACGAGCAGTACTTC. It codes for CASSQDVAGYEQYF.

This chain connects TRBV24-1 to TRBJ2-3, with a possible D match to TRBD1 (5 bases). Germline loops: CDR1 KGHDR, CDR2 SFDVKD. V shed 2 bases and J shed 0 bases, with 17 bases lying between them. The CDR3 contains 18 residues. The CDR3 coding sequence is TGTGCCACCAGTGATTGGGTAGGTAGGGGCGGTAGCACAGATACGCAGTATTTT. Amino acid sequence: CATSDWVGRGGSTDTQYF.

This clone was counted only a few times. The CDR3, as DNA: TGTGCCAGCAGCTCCACGGGGGACAGGGCCGGGGGGAGCACTGAAGCTTTCTTT. Its protein product is CASSSTGDRAGGSTEAFF. The rearrangement links TRBV11-2 to TRBJ1-1; 9 bases agree with TRBD1. V shed 4 bases, J shed 4 bases, and the junction held 16 bases outside the gene matches. Germline loops: CDR1 SGHAT, CDR2 FQNNGV. This CDR3 has 18 amino acids.

The chain has TRBV7-2 and TRBJ1-3, with a possible D match to TRBD1 (5 bases). Trimming took off 3 bases at V and 3 bases at J, with 9 bases between the two ends. The length of the CDR3 is 14 residues. CDR1 and CDR2 (germline): SGHTA, FQGNSA. The CDR3 loop is CASSFQGGGNTIYF. The DNA of the CDR3 is TGTGCCAGCAGCTTCCAGGGAGGTGGAAACACCATATATTTT.

The J gene is TRBJ1-2, the V gene TRBV10-3, with D uncertain. This CDR3 comprises 13 residues. Between the trimmed V and J ends, which lost 6 bases and 5 bases, there was a span of 13 bases. Germline V gene sequence: CDR1 ENHRY, CDR2 SYGVKD. CDR3 amino acids: CAISDPTEYGYTF. In DNA form, the CDR3 reads TGTGCCATCAGCGACCCCACGGAGTATGGCTACACCTTC.

This chain links TRBV7-8 with TRBJ1-5; a weak D match, TRBD1 (6 bases). V shed 5 bases and J shed 6 bases, with 17 bases lying between them. Germline values: CDR1 SGHVS, CDR2 FQNEAQ. This CDR3 spans 15 amino acids. DNA of the CDR3: TGTGCCAGCAGCAACGGGGCAGGGGAAGCTCAGCCCCAGCATTTT. Residues: CASSNGAGEAQPQHF. The full variable domain, in which reference TRBV7-8 and TRBJ1-5 provide the parts outside the CDR3, is GAGVSQSPRYKVAKRGQDVALRCDPISGHVSLFWYQQALGQGPEFLTYFQNEAQLDKSGLPSDRFFAERPEGSVSTLKIQRTQQEDSAVYLCASSNGAGEAQPQHFGDGTRLSIL.

The chain uses TRBV4-3 and TRBJ1-4; a possible D gene is TRBD1 (5 bases). Per the germline V gene, CDR1 is LGHNA and CDR2 is YSLEER. There are 15 residues in the CDR3. V lost 2 bases and J 5 bases, leaving 12 bases between the germline ends. CDR3 region: CASSQRQSRNEKLFF. CDR3 sequence (DNA): TGCGCCAGCAGCCAAAGACAGAGCAGGAATGAAAAACTGTTTTTT.

The chain couples TRBV30 to TRBJ1-4, with 11 bases aligning to TRBD1. The CDR3 covers 14 residues. V lost 1 base and J lost 7; bases outside the gene matches: 2. Germline CDR1 GTSNPN, CDR2 SVGIG (reference sequence). The CDR3 spells CAWSADRGLEKLFF. CDR3 in DNA: TGTGCCTGGAGTGCGGACAGGGGGCTTGAAAAACTGTTTTTT.

The CDR3 spells CASGLTGQSLNYGYTF. CDR3 in DNA: TGTGCTAGTGGCCTGACAGGGCAAAGCCTTAACTATGGCTACACCTTC. The chain couples TRBV12-5 to TRBJ1-2; 7 bases fit TRBD1. The CDR3 length is 16 residues. Germline loops: CDR1 LGHNT, CDR2 FRNRAP. The J segment lost 1 base and the V segment lost 6 bases, leaving 11 bases of the junction unmatched.

The chain recombines TRBV30 with TRBJ2-7, with 10 bases identical to TRBD1. The germline V gene encodes CDR1 GTSNPN and CDR2 SVGIG (reference sequence). The V and J ends lost 4 bases and 4 bases, in that order; junction bases with no gene match: 10. The CDR3 length is 15 residues. CDR3 in amino acids: CAWKATGGEPYEQYF. In DNA, the CDR3 is TGTGCCTGGAAGGCGACAGGGGGCGAGCCATACGAGCAGTACTTC.

The chain recombines TRBV3-1 (or the pseudogene TRBV3-2) with TRBJ2-1; 9 bases align to TRBD1. The J segment lost 10 bases and the V segment lost 5 bases, leaving 9 bases of the junction unmatched. The CDR3 runs 14 residues. Germline V gene data show CDR1 as LGHDT and CDR2 as YNNKEL (reference sequence). DNA of the CDR3: TGTGCCAGCAGCTACGGGACAGGGTTCAGCGAGCAGTTCTTC. Translated: CASSYGTGFSEQFF.

In its sample, this clone was seen a few times. The chain couples TRBV5-1 to TRBJ1-2; weak D call: TRBD1 (6 bases). V lost 4 bases, J lost 8 bases, and 15 bases lay in between. The CDR3 sequence is 13 residues long. The germline gives CDR1 SGHRS, CDR2 YFSETQ. The CDR3 coding sequence is TGCGCCAGCAGCCCTGGGGACATTGACGGCTACACCTTC. It is translated as CASSPGDIDGYTF.

The CDR3 DNA sequence: TGTGCCAGTAGCGCCGGGACAGGGGGGATTTCGAACACTGAAGCTTTCTTT. Translating gives CASSAGTGGISNTEAFF. The rearrangement uses TRBV19 and TRBJ1-1, with 11 bases that match TRBD1. The germline V gene encodes CDR1 LNHDA and CDR2 SQIVND (reference sequence). Germline trimming cut 6 bases from V and 1 base from J; bases unmatched to any gene: 10. The CDR3 has 17 amino acids.

The CDR3 nucleotides are TGTGCCAGCAGTTTATACCCTAGCGGGAGCAGTGAGCAGTTCTTC. It yields the protein CASSLYPSGSSEQFF. The V call is TRBV27, the J call TRBJ2-1; 10 bases are shared with TRBD2. J was trimmed by 9 bases and V by 1 base; bases with no gene match: 6. The germline V gene encodes CDR1 MNHEY and CDR2 SMNVEV (reference sequence). The CDR3 covers 15 residues.

The rearrangement joins TRBV20-1 to TRBJ2-7, with 10 bases aligning to TRBD1. The CDR3 is made up of 13 amino acids. Germline V gene sequence: CDR1 DFQATT, CDR2 SNEGSKA (reference sequence). V lost 3 bases and J lost 3; bases outside the gene matches: 2. CDR3 in amino acids: CSASRDRGYEQYF. As DNA, the CDR3 is TGCAGTGCTAGTAGGGACAGGGGCTACGAGCAGTACTTC.

V and J are TRBV19 and TRBJ1-2; 8 nucleotides align to TRBD1. The CDR3 has 16 amino acids. The germline gives CDR1 LNHDA, CDR2 SQIVND (reference sequence). The trim removed 5 bases at V and 1 base at J, leaving 9 bases unmatched. The CDR3 sequence is CASSYGAGGLNYGYTF. The DNA of the CDR3 is TGTGCCAGTAGTTATGGGGCAGGGGGCCTTAACTATGGCTACACCTTC.

This chain joins TRBV11-3 and TRBJ2-7, with D perhaps TRBD2 (6 bases). Germline V gives CDR1 SGHNT, CDR2 YENEEA. The length of the CDR3 is 14 residues. V was pared by 5 bases and J by 4 bases, with 15 bases between. CDR3 DNA sequence: TGTGCCAGCAGCGGTCCGGGGGACCCTTACGAGCAGTACTTC. Translating it yields CASSGPGDPYEQYF.

V is TRBV24-1 and J is TRBJ2-7; D may be TRBD2 (6 bases). The CDR3 spans 13 residues. Germline V gene lookup returns CDR1 KGHDR and CDR2 SFDVKD. Trimming removed 7 bases from V and 0 bases from J, with 9 bases in between. The chain's CDR3 is CATRGAGSYEQYF. Written as DNA, the CDR3 is TGTGCCACCAGAGGAGCGGGCTCCTACGAGCAGTACTTC.

This clone was seen just once. The chain links TRBV24-1 to TRBJ2-1; 10 positions match TRBD2. The CDR3 runs to 16 residues. Germline lookup yields CDR1 KGHDR and CDR2 SFDVKD. V was pared by 4 bases and J by 6 bases, with 8 bases of the junction left unmatched. The CDR3 loop reads CATSDQLGLAINEQFF. The CDR3 coding sequence is TGTGCCACCAGTGACCAGCTGGGACTAGCGATCAATGAGCAGTTCTTC.

This clone appeared a few times. This rearrangement joins TRBV19 to TRBJ1-5, with 9 positions matching TRBD1. The CDR3 loop spans 15 amino acids. CDR1 is LNHDA and CDR2 is SQIVND in the germline V gene (reference sequence). J lost 4 bases, V lost 5 bases, and 6 bases had no gene match. The CDR3 nucleotides are TGTGCCAGTAGTGGGGGGGACAGGGAGAATCAGCCCCAGCATTTT. Its translation: CASSGGDRENQPQHF.